This TCR beta chain is from a study of T cells expressing NK-cell markers. Overall study: The TCR beta repertoires were obtained from sorted CD3+CD56+NKG2C+, CD3+CD56+NKG2C- and CD3+CD56-NKG2C+ T cells.

As the method of synthesis, 5'RACE template switching with UMIs yielded TCR beta cDNA. Reprocessing the 5' RACE reads, TCRdb reports a single entry for every CDR3 protein and omits DNA. This sample's table reports about 460,000 distinct CDR3 sequences. CDR3 length: 14 residues. CDR1 is SGHAT, CDR2 FQNNGV, per germline. The clonotype originates from a woman between 45 and 65 years old in good health. The sequencing input was blood T cells: a sorted CD56 or NKG2C T cell subset, CD4+ or CD8+ T cells, or bulk PBMC T cells (not recorded which). The rearrangement joins TRBV11-2 to TRBJ2-1; TCRdb returns TRBD1, unconfirmable since there is no DNA. CDR3 residues: CASSLTRMGGEQFF. The variable domain in full, completed from reference TRBV11-2 and TRBJ2-1, reads EAGVAQSPRYKIIEKRQSVAFWCNPISGHATLYWYQQILGQGPKLLIQFQNNGVVDDSQLPKDRFSAERLKGVDSTLKIQPAKLEDSAVYLCASSLTRMGGEQFFGPGTRLTVL.